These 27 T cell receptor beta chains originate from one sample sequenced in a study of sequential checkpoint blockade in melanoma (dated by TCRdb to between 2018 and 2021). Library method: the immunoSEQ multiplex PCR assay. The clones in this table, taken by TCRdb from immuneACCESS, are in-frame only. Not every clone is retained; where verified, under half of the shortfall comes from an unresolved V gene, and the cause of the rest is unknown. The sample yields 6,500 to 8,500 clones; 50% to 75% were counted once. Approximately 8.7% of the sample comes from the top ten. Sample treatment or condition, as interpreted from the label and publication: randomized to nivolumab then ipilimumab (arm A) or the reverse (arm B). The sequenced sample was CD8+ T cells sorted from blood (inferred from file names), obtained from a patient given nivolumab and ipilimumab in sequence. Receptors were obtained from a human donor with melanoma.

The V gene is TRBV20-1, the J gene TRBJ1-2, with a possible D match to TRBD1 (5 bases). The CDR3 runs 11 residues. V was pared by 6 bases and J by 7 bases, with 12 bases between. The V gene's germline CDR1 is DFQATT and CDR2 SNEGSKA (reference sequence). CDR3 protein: CSAREDGGYTF. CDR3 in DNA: TGCAGTGCCAGGGAGGACGGTGGCTACACCTTC.

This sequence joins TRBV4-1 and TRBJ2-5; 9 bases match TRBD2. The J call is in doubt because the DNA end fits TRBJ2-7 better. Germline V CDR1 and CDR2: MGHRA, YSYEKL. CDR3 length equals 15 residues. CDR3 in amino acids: CASSQGLADSYEQYF. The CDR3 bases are TGCGCCAGCAGCCAAGGACTAGCGGACTCCTACGAGCAGTACTTC.

The chain's CDR3 is CASSVGGAEIHEQYF. The CDR3 coding sequence is TGTGCCAGCTCCGTGGGTGGGGCCGAGATCCACGAGCAGTACTTC. This chain joins TRBV2 and TRBJ2-7, with D maybe TRBD1 (5 bases). Germline V CDR1 and CDR2: SNHLY, FYNNEI. V lost 8 bases, J lost 5 bases, and 22 bases lay in between. The CDR3 consists of 15 residues.

The DNA for the CDR3 is TGTGCCAGCAGTTGGAGGGTCTCATCCTATTCCTACGAGCAGTACTTC. Amino acids: CASSWRVSSYSYEQYF. The chain employs TRBV27 and TRBJ2-7; a weak D match, TRBD2 (6 bases). Germline lookup yields CDR1 MNHEY and CDR2 SMNVEV (reference sequence). V shed 4 bases and J shed 1 base, with 17 bases lying between them. This CDR3 spans 16 amino acids.

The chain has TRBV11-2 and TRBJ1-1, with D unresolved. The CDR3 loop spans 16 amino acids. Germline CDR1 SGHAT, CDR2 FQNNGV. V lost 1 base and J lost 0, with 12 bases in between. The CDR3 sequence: CASSLGPGTMNTEAFF. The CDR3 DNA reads TGTGCCAGCAGCTTAGGGCCGGGAACTATGAACACTGAAGCTTTCTTT.

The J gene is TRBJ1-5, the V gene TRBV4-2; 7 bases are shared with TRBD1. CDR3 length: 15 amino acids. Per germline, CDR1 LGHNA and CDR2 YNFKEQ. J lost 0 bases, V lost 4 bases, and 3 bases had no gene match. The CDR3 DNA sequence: TGTGCCAGCAGCCCGACAGGGTATAGCAATCAGCCCCAGCATTTT. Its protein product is CASSPTGYSNQPQHF.

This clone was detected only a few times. The CDR3 loop reads CASSSGGIYEQYF. As DNA, the CDR3 is TGTGCCAGCAGTTCGGGGGGCATTTACGAGCAGTACTTC. The chain combines TRBV27 with TRBJ2-7, with D tentatively TRBD2 (7 bases). V lost 4 bases and J 4 bases, leaving 11 bases between the germline ends. The germline V gene encodes CDR1 MNHEY and CDR2 SMNVEV (reference sequence). This CDR3 has 13 amino acids.

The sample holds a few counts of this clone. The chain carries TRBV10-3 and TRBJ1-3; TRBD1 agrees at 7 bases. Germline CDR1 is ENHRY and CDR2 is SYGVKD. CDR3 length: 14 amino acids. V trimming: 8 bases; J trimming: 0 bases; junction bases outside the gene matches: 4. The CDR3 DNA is TGTGCCATCGGACAGGACCTCTCTGGAAACACCATATATTTT. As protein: CAIGQDLSGNTIYF.

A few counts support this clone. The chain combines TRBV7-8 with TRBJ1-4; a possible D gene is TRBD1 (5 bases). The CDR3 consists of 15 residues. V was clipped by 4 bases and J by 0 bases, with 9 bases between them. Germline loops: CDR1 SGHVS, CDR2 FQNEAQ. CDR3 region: CASSSTEATNEKLFF. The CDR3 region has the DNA TGTGCCAGCAGCTCGACAGAAGCAACTAATGAAAAACTGTTTTTT.

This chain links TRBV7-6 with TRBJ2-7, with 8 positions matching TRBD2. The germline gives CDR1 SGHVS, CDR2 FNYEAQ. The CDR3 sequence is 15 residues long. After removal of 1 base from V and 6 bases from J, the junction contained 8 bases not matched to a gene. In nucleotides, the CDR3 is TGTGCCAGCAGCTTAGGAGGACTAGCTGGGCCCGAGCAGTACTTC. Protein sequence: CASSLGGLAGPEQYF. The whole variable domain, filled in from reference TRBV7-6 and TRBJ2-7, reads GAGVSQSPRYKVTKRGQDVALRCDPISGHVSLYWYRQALGQGPEFLTYFNYEAQQDKSGLPNDRFSAERPEGSISTLTIQRTEQRDSAMYRCASSLGGLAGPEQYFGPGTRLTVT.

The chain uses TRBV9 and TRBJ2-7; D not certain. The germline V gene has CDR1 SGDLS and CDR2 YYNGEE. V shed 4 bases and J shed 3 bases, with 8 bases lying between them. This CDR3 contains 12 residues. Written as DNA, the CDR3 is TGTGCCAGCAGCCCAAATTTCTACGAGCAGTACTTC. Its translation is CASSPNFYEQYF.

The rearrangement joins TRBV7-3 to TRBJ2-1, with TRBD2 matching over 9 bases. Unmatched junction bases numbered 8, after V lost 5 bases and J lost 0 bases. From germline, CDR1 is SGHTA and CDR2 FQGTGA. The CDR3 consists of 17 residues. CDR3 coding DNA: TGTGCCAGCAGCCCAGCTGCGGGAGGGCCCTCCTACAATGAGCAGTTCTTC. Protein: CASSPAAGGPSYNEQFF.

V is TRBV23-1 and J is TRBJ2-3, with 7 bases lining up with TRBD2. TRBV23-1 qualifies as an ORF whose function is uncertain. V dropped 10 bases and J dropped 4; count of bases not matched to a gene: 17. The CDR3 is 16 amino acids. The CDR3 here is CATPCGGGRVADTQYF. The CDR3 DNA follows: TGCGCCACCCCCTGCGGGGGAGGGCGAGTTGCAGATACGCAGTATTTT.

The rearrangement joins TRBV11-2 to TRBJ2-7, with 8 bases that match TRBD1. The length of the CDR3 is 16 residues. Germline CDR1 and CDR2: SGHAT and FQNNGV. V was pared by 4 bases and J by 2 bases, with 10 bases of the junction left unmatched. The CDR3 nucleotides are TGTGCCAGCAGCTCATTCTCTCGGGACAGGCCCTACGAGCAGTACTTC. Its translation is CASSSFSRDRPYEQYF.

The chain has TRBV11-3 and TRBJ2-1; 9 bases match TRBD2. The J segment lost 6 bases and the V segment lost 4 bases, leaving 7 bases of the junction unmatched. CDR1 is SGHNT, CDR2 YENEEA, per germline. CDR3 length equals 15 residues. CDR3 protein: CASSSPGGRANEQFF. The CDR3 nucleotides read TGTGCCAGCAGCTCCCCGGGCGGGAGGGCCAATGAGCAGTTCTTC.

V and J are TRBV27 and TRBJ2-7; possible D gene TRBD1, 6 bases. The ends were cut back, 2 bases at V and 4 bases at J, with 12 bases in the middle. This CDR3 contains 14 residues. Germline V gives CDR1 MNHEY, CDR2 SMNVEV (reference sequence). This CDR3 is CASSLTGQGYEQYF. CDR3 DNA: TGTGCCAGCAGTTTAACCGGCCAGGGGTACGAGCAGTACTTC.

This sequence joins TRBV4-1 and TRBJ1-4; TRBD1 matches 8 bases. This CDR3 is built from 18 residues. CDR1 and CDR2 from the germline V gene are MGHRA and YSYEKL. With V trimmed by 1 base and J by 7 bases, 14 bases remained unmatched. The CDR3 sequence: CASSQVFRSTGAGEKLFF. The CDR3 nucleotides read TGCGCCAGCAGCCAAGTATTCAGGTCGACAGGGGCGGGTGAAAAACTGTTTTTT.

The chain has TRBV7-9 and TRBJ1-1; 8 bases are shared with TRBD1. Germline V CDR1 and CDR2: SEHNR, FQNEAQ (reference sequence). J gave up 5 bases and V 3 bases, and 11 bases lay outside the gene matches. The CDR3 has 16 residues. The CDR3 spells CASSFLQGAGRTEAFF. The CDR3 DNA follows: TGTGCCAGCAGCTTTCTCCAGGGGGCTGGACGGACTGAAGCTTTCTTT.

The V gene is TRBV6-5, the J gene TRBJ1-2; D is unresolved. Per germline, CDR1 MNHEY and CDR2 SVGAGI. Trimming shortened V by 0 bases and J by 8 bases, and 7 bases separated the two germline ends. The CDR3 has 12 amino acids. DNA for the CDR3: TGTGCCAGCAGTTACTCGGGCCACGGCTACACCTTC. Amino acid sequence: CASSYSGHGYTF.

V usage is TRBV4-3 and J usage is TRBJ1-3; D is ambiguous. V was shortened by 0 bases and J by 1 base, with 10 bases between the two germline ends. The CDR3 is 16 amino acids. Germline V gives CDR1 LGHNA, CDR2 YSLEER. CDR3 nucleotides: TGCGCCAGCAGCCAAGATGTAGTTCCTTCTGGAAACACCATATATTTT. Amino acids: CASSQDVVPSGNTIYF.

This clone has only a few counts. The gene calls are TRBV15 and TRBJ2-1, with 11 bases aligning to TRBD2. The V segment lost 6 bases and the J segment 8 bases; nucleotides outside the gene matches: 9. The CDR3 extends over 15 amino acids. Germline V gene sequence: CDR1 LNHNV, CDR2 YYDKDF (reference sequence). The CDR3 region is CATRPSGRPFYEQFF. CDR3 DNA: TGTGCCACCAGGCCTAGCGGGAGGCCCTTCTATGAGCAGTTCTTC.

Here the CDR3 DNA reads TGTGCCAGCAGGGATTCGGGCGGCCAGGGATGGGGCTACGAGCAGTACTTC. It translates to CASRDSGGQGWGYEQYF. This sequence joins TRBV28 and TRBJ2-7; D possibly corresponds to TRBD1 (5 bases). V was shortened by 6 bases and J by 3 bases, with 24 bases between the two germline ends. From germline, CDR1 is MDHEN and CDR2 SYDVKM. CDR3 size: 17 residues.

CDR3 in amino acids: CASSLGGEYYEQYF. The CDR3 DNA sequence: TGCGCCAGCAGCTTGGGGGGGGAATACTACGAGCAGTACTTC. This sequence joins TRBV5-1 and TRBJ2-5, with TRBD2 as a possible D gene (6 bases). The J call may not be correct, given that the DNA end is closer to TRBJ2-7. The CDR3 loop spans 14 amino acids. Per the germline V gene, CDR1 is SGHRS and CDR2 is YFSETQ.

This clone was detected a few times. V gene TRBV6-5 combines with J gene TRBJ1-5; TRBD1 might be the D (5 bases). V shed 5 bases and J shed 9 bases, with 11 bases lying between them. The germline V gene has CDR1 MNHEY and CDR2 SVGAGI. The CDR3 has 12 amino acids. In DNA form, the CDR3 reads TGTGCCAGCAGTGAAGGGACTGGGCCCCAGCATTTT. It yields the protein CASSEGTGPQHF.

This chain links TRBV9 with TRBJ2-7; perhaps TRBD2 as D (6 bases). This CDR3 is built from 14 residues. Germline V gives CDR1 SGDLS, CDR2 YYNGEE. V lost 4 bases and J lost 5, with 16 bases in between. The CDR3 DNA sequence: TGTGCCAGCAGCCCCGCGCTAGCGCGACACGAGCAGTACTTC. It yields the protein CASSPALARHEQYF.

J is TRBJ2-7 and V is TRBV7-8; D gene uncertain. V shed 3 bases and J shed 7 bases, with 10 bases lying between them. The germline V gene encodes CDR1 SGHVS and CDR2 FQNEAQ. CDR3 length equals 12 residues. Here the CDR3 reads CASSFLVEEQYF. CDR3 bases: TGTGCCAGCAGCTTCCTCGTTGAGGAGCAGTACTTC.

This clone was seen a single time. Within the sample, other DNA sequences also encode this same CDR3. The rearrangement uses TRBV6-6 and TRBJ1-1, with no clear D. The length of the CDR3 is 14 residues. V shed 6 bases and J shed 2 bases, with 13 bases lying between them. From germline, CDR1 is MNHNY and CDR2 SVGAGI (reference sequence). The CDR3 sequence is CASSLGRVNTEAFF. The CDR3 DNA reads TGTGCCAGCAGCCTAGGTCGGGTAAACACTGAAGCTTTCTTT.